A selection of T cell receptor beta chains follows, all from one sample in a study of blood T cell repertoires in COVID-19. Sequenced by immunoSEQ multiplex PCR; TCRdb stores in-frame clones only, minus some. The sample shows some 350,000 clones, about 89% of them seen only once. The sample was peripheral blood. The receptors here all came from a woman aged 25-40 years with COVID-19, enrolled during active disease. The CDR3 runs from the conserved cysteine through the conserved F or W. Each record gives: J gene, V gene, D gene, clone size, CDR3 protein, CDR3 DNA. D genes are given only for firm matches. Size is omitted from some rows. Given values are once, few, many or a class for expanded clones.

j_call: TRBJ2-1
v_call: TRBV28
d_call: .
clone_size: .
cdr3_aa: CASSLFRDSPLRGDEQFF
cdr3_nt: TGTGCCAGCAGTTTATTCAGGGACAGCCCCCTAAGGGGGGATGAGCAGTTCTTC

j_call: TRBJ2-7
v_call: TRBV27
d_call: TRBD2
clone_size: .
cdr3_aa: CASSSGLAGAYEQYF
cdr3_nt: TGTGCCAGCAGTTCCGGACTAGCGGGGGCCTACGAGCAGTACTTC

j_call: TRBJ2-7
v_call: TRBV5-4
d_call: .
clone_size: .
cdr3_aa: CASSSGGTSYEQYF
cdr3_nt: TGTGCCAGCAGTTCGGGGGGCACCTCCTACGAGCAGTACTTC

j_call: TRBJ1-2
v_call: TRBV25-1
d_call: TRBD1
clone_size: .
cdr3_aa: CASSEGSLGQSDGYTF
cdr3_nt: TGTGCCAGCAGTGAAGGGTCCCTGGGACAGTCTGATGGCTACACCTTC

j_call: TRBJ1-5
v_call: TRBV11-2
d_call: .
clone_size: .
cdr3_aa: CASSLSGNQPQHF
cdr3_nt: TGTGCCAGCAGCTTATCCGGGAATCAGCCCCAGCATTTT

j_call: TRBJ1-4
v_call: TRBV5-6
d_call: .
clone_size: few
cdr3_aa: CASHGRGATNEKLFF
cdr3_nt: TGTGCCAGCCACGGGCGGGGCGCAACTAATGAAAAACTGTTTTTT

j_call: TRBJ1-2
v_call: TRBV19
d_call: TRBD1
clone_size: once
cdr3_aa: CASSETGGGYTF
cdr3_nt: TGTGCCAGTAGTGAAACAGGGGGGGGCTACACCTTC

j_call: TRBJ2-7
v_call: TRBV15
d_call: TRBD1
clone_size: .
cdr3_aa: CATSRVQGAYEQYF
cdr3_nt: TGTGCCACCAGCAGAGTACAGGGGGCCTACGAGCAGTACTTC

j_call: TRBJ2-4
v_call: TRBV2
d_call: TRBD2
clone_size: .
cdr3_aa: CASMLRRGGARVNIQYF
cdr3_nt: TGTGCCAGCATGTTGAGGCGCGGGGGGGCCCGGGTAAACATTCAGTACTTC

j_call: TRBJ2-3
v_call: TRBV9
d_call: TRBD2
clone_size: .
cdr3_aa: CASSASGSPGDTQYF
cdr3_nt: TGTGCCAGCAGCGCCAGCGGGAGTCCCGGAGATACGCAGTATTTT